This entry concerns a single T cell receptor (beta chain). No antigen is known for it. This sample is drawn from a study of cytomegalovirus exposure and HLA in healthy donors. Study at large: Earlier sequencing of 150 million to 200 million T cells yielded around 100 million unique TCR beta sequences.

The study's findings and limits: Later on, an analysis found that several of the most significant clusters appeared to be linked to common viral pathogens, which included parvovirus B19. Most subjects had HLA-A and HLA-B alleles reportedly predicted accurately by TCR beta sequences.

The primer mix had 60 Vbeta and 13 Jbeta primers. Libraries were prepared by immunoSEQ multiplex PCR; TCRdb keeps only in-frame clonotypes and omits some of them. Here the sample spans some 160,000 clones, roughly 9.4% being singletons. This sequence was found in a male donor in good health and CMV-seronegative. Sequenced material: PBMCs.

The CDR3 DNA follows: TGTGCCAGCGGCCTATCTAGAATCGATACGCAGTATTTT. It codes for CASGLSRIDTQYF. The J gene is TRBJ2-3, the V gene TRBV6-6; D gene unclear. The CDR3 spans 13 residues. CDR1 and CDR2 (germline): MNHNY, SVGAGI (reference sequence). The V and J ends lost 8 bases and 6 bases respectively, with 15 bases between them.